These 7 T cell receptor beta chains were sequenced from one sample in a study of blood T cells in healthy people across ages. It was with a sample-barcoded 5' primer and a J-beta primer mix that a second PCR of roughly 7 to 12 cycles was run. TCRdb re-analysed the 5' RACE reads in MiXCR, keeping a single row per CDR3 protein. The data contain about 1.5 million distinct CDR3 sequences, about 42% of them singletons. The sequencing input was blood. The receptors originated from a woman between 18 and 30 years old in good health.

The chain uses TRBV20-1 and TRBJ2-7, with D unclear. Germline V CDR1 and CDR2: DFQATT, SNEGSKA (reference sequence). The CDR3 is 12 residues long. Trimming stripped 0 bases from V and 3 bases from J, with 6 bases between. In nucleotides, the CDR3 is TGCAGTGCTAGAGATTCATACTACGAGCAGTACTTC. Encoded protein: CSARDSYYEQYF.

The chain has TRBV15 and TRBJ2-1; no reliable D call. Germline CDR1 and CDR2: LNHNV and YYDKDF (reference sequence). V was shortened by 0 bases and J by 1 base, with 7 bases between the two germline ends. This CDR3 is built from 15 residues. This CDR3 is CATSRESGSYNEQFF. The CDR3 DNA reads as TGTGCCACCAGCAGAGAGTCCGGGTCCTACAATGAGCAGTTCTTC.

This sequence joins TRBV12-3 or TRBV12-4 and TRBJ2-1; D is perhaps TRBD1 (5 bases). V was trimmed by 6 bases and J by 0 bases, leaving 12 bases between them. This CDR3 is built from 15 residues. In nucleotides, the CDR3 is TGTGCCAGCAGGCACCAGGGTGACTCCTACAATGAGCAGTTCTTC. Its protein product is CASRHQGDSYNEQFF.

The chain combines TRBV10-3 with TRBJ1-2; 7 nucleotides agree with TRBD1. The CDR3 is 18 amino acids. V lost 7 bases and J lost 3; bases outside the gene matches: 20. Germline CDR1 is ENHRY and CDR2 is SYGVKD. The CDR3 region has the DNA TGTGCCATCAACTTACCGGGACAGAAATTATCATGTGACTATGGCTACACCTTC. Translated, it gives CAINLPGQKLSCDYGYTF.

The V gene is TRBV4-1, the J gene TRBJ2-5; perhaps TRBD1 as D (5 bases). V was shortened by 4 bases and J by 2 bases, with 14 bases between the two germline ends. The CDR3 covers 15 residues. The V gene's germline CDR1 is MGHRA and CDR2 YSYEKL. CDR3 in DNA: TGCGCCAGCAGCCGAGGAAGGGGCATTCAAGAGACCCAGTACTTC. Translating gives CASSRGRGIQETQYF.

The V and J genes are TRBV20-1 and TRBJ2-3, with 9 positions matching TRBD1. CDR3 length equals 15 residues. Germline loops: CDR1 DFQATT, CDR2 SNEGSKA (reference sequence). Trimming removed 0 bases from V and 1 base from J; junction bases left unmatched: 2. As DNA, the CDR3 is TGCAGTGCTAGAGAACAGGGGGCAGGCACAGATACGCAGTATTTT. This encodes CSAREQGAGTDTQYF.

The V gene is TRBV7-2, the J gene TRBJ1-1; 7 bases match TRBD1. The CDR3 is 15 residues long. Trimming at V came to 5 bases and at J to 1 base, leaving 7 bases not matched to a gene. Germline V lookup: CDR1 SGHTA, CDR2 FQGNSA. CDR3 bases: TGTGCCAGCAGCCACCCGGGACAGCCGAACACTGAAGCTTTCTTT. As protein: CASSHPGQPNTEAFF. Full variable domain (outside the CDR3, taken from reference TRBV7-2 and TRBJ1-1): GAGVSQSPSNKVTEKGKDVELRCDPISGHTALYWYRQSLGQGLEFLIYFQGNSAPDKSGLPSDRFSAERTGGSVSTLTIQRTQQEDSAVYLCASSHPGQPNTEAFFGQGTRLTVV.